A selection of T cell receptor beta chains follows, all from one sample in a study of blood T cell repertoires in COVID-19. Assay: immunoSEQ multiplex PCR; the TCRdb copy retains only in-frame clones and omits some. The table has approximately 380,000 clones, roughly nine tenths seen once. Specimen: PBMCs or T cells enriched from blood (not recorded which). Receptors originate from a woman between 35 and 50 years old who had been exposed to COVID-19. CDR3s include the opening cysteine and the closing phenylalanine or tryptophan. D genes are given only for firm matches. Rows give clone size only sometimes, using once, few, many, or a class for an expanded clone.

V	J	size	D	DNA	CDR3
TRBV7-9	TRBJ2-7	NA	NA	TGTGCCAGCAGCGTAGACAGCATCTCCTACGAGCAGTACTTC	CASSVDSISYEQYF
TRBV9	TRBJ2-1	NA	NA	TGTGCCAGCGCTACGAGTTACTACAAGCAGCAGTTCTTC	CASATSYYKQQFF
TRBV7-9	TRBJ1-3	once	NA	TGTGCCAGCAGCGGGGGGGAAGCCGGAAACACCATATATTTT	CASSGGEAGNTIYF
TRBV9	TRBJ2-7	NA	NA	TGTGCCAGCAGCGTATCCGACAGTGCCTACGAGCAGTACTTC	CASSVSDSAYEQYF
TRBV2	TRBJ1-5	NA	TRBD1	TGTGCCAGCAGTGTCAAACAGGGGGCCCCAAATCAGCCCCAGCATTTT	CASSVKQGAPNQPQHF
TRBV6-1	TRBJ1-2	NA	TRBD1	TGTGCCAGCAGTGAAGCTTATCGGGCAGGGGGGTATGGCTACACCTTC	CASSEAYRAGGYGYTF
TRBV12-3/TRBV12-4	TRBJ1-2	NA	NA	TGTGCCAGCAGGCTTGCAGGTTACTATGGCTACACCTTC	CASRLAGYYGYTF
TRBV3-1/TRBV3-2	TRBJ2-7	NA	NA	TGTGCCAGCAGCCAAGGCGGTTTACAATCCTACGAGCAGTACTTC	CASSQGGLQSYEQYF
TRBV5-1	TRBJ2-7	NA	TRBD1	TGCGCCAGCAGACCGGGACAGGGCTACGAGCAGTACTTC	CASRPGQGYEQYF
TRBV2	TRBJ1-2	NA	NA	TGTGCCACAGCAGTCGGACAAAACTATGGCTACACCTTC	CATAVGQNYGYTF